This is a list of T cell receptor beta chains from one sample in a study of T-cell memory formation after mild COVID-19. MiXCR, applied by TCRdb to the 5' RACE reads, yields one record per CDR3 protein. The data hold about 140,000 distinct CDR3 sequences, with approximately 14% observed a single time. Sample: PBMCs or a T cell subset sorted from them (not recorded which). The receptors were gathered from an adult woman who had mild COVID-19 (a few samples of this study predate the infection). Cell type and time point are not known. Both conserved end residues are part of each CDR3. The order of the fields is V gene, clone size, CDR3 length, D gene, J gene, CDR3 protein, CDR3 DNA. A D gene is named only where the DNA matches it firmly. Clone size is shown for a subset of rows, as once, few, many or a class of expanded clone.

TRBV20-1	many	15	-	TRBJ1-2	CSARWDPKPNYGYTF	TGCAGTGCTAGATGGGACCCGAAGCCCAACTATGGCTACACCTTC
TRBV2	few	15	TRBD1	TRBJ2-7	CASREWTGGSYEQYF	TGTGCCAGCAGGGAGTGGACAGGGGGCTCCTACGAGCAGTACTTC
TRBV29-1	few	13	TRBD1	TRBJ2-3	CSGLQGATDTQYF	TGCAGCGGCCTACAGGGGGCAACAGATACGCAGTATTTT
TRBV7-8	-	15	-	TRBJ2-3	CASYRERPSTDTQYF	TGTGCCAGTTACAGAGAGCGGCCTAGCACAGATACGCAGTATTTT
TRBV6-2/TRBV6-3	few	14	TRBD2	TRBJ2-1	CASRSSGNFNEQFF	TGTGCCAGCAGATCTAGCGGGAACTTCAATGAGCAGTTCTTC
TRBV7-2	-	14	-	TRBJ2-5	CASSLAGGPGTQYF	TGTGCCAGCAGCTTAGCGGGGGGGCCCGGGACCCAGTACTTC
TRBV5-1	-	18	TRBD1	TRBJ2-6	CASSRGQGVSSGANVLTF	TGCGCCAGCAGCAGAGGACAGGGGGTATCTTCTGGGGCCAACGTCCTGACTTTC
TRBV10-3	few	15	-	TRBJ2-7	CAISESYGASYEQYF	TGTGCCATCAGTGAGTCTTACGGGGCCAGCTACGAGCAGTACTTC
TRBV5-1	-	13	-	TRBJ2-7	CASSLDWAYEKYF	TGCGCCAGCAGCTTGGATTGGGCCTACGAGAAGTACTTC
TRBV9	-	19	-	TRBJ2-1	CASSTPRDSPDEAYNEQFF	TGTGCCAGCAGCACCCCGCGGGACTCCCCCGACGAGGCCTACAATGAGCAGTTCTTC
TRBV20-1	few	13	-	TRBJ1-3	CSARVPAGNTIYF	TGCAGTGCTAGAGTGCCAGCTGGAAACACCATATATTTT
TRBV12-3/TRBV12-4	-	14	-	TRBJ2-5	CASSRTLSQETQYF	TGTGCCAGCAGTCGGACTCTTAGTCAGGAGACCCAGTACTTC
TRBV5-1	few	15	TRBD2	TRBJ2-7	CASSLVTSPTVEQYF	TGCGCCAGCAGCTTGGTGACTAGCCCCACGGTCGAGCAGTACTTC
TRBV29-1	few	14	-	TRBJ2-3	CSVVLPGTGDTQYF	TGCAGCGTTGTTCTCCCGGGGACGGGAGATACGCAGTATTTT
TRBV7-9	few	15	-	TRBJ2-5	CASSLAGGGGETQYF	TGTGCCAGCAGCTTAGCCGGCGGGGGCGGGGAGACCCAGTACTTC
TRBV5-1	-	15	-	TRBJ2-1	CASSLSRGTKDEQFF	TGCGCCAGCAGCTTGAGCAGGGGAACGAAGGATGAGCAGTTCTTC
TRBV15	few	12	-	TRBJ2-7	CATSLGSYEQYF	TGTGCCACCAGCCTGGGATCCTACGAGCAGTACTTC
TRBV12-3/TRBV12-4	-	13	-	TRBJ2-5	CASSFGEPGAQYF	TGTGCCAGCAGTTTCGGGGAACCAGGGGCCCAGTACTTC
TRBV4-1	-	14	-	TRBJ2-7	CASSQGGISYEQYF	TGCGCCAGCAGCCAAGGTGGGATCTCCTACGAGCAGTACTTC
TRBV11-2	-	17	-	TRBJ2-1	CASSLVTGTATYNEQFF	TGTGCCAGCAGCTTAGTAACCGGGACGGCCACCTACAATGAGCAGTTCTTC
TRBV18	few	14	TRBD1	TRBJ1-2	CASSPLDRGSGYTF	TGTGCCAGCTCACCGCTCGACAGGGGTAGTGGCTACACCTTC
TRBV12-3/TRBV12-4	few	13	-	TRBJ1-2	CASRSDANYGYTF	TGTGCCAGCAGATCTGACGCTAACTATGGCTACACCTTC
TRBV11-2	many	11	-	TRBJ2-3	CASSGGDTQYF	TGTGCCAGCAGTGGGGGAGATACGCAGTATTTT
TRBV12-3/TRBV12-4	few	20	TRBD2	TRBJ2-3	CASSPYSGTSGLPYTDTQYF	TGTGCCAGCAGTCCATACTCCGGGACTAGCGGTTTGCCGTACACAGATACGCAGTATTTT
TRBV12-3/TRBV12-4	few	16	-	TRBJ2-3	CASSFRDGTGSDTQYF	TGTGCCAGCAGTTTTAGGGACGGGACCGGGTCGGATACGCAGTATTTT
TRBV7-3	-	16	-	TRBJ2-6	CASSLTGRTGANVLTF	TGTGCCAGCAGCTTAACGGGCAGAACCGGGGCCAACGTCCTGACTTTC
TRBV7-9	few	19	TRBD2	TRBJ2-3	CASSLSALAGWDSTDTQYF	TGTGCCAGCAGCTTATCCGCGCTAGCGGGTTGGGATAGCACAGATACGCAGTATTTT
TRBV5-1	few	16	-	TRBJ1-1	CASSAVGILMNTEAFF	TGCGCCAGCAGCGCCGTCGGAATATTAATGAACACTGAAGCTTTCTTT
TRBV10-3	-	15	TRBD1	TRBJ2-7	CAISPNPQGAYEQYF	TGTGCCATCAGCCCCAACCCCCAGGGGGCCTACGAGCAGTACTTC
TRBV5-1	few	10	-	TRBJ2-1	CASSAPRVFF	TGCGCCAGCAGCGCCCCCCGGGTATTCTTC
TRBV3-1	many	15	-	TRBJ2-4	CASSHQQRARNIQYF	TGTGCCAGCAGCCACCAACAGCGAGCTAGGAACATTCAGTACTTC
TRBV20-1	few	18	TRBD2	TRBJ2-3	CSASKVSGSFSSTDTQYF	TGCAGTGCTAGTAAGGTTAGCGGGAGTTTCTCTAGCACAGATACGCAGTATTTT
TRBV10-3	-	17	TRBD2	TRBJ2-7	CAISEQEGLAIPYEQYF	TGTGCCATCAGTGAGCAGGAGGGACTAGCGATACCCTACGAGCAGTACTTC
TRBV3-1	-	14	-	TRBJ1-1	CASSQDPQNTEAFF	TGTGCCAGCAGCCAAGACCCCCAGAACACTGAAGCTTTCTTT
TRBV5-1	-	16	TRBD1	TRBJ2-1	CARSRYGTGDIDEQFF	TGCGCCAGATCCCGATACGGGACAGGGGATATAGATGAGCAGTTCTTC
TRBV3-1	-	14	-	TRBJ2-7	CASSERDRTTGQYF	TGTGCCAGCAGCGAGCGCGACAGGACTACGGGGCAGTACTTC
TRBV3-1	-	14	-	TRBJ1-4	CASSQRATNEKLFF	TGTGCCAGCAGCCAAAGGGCGACTAATGAAAAACTGTTTTTT
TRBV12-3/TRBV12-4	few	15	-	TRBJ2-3	CASRRADIRTDTQYF	TGTGCCAGCAGACGAGCCGATATTCGCACAGATACGCAGTATTTT
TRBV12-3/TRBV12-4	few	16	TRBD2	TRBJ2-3	CASSFYAGGLKDTQYF	TGTGCCAGCAGTTTTTATGCGGGGGGGCTTAAAGATACGCAGTATTTT
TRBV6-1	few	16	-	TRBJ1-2	CASSEGPMGEGYGYTF	TGTGCCAGCAGTGAAGGCCCCATGGGCGAGGGCTATGGCTACACCTTC
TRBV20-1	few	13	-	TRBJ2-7	CSPQRASSYEQYF	TGCAGTCCTCAGCGGGCCTCGTCCTACGAGCAGTACTTC
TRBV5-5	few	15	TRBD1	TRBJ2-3	CASSVWTGGEDTQYF	TGTGCCAGCAGCGTATGGACAGGGGGTGAAGATACGCAGTATTTT
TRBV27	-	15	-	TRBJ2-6	CASALRGSGANVLTF	TGTGCCAGCGCACTCAGGGGTTCCGGGGCCAACGTCCTGACTTTC
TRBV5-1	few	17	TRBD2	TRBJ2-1	CASSLTPREGLGDEQFF	TGCGCCAGCAGCTTGACCCCCAGGGAGGGGTTGGGGGATGAGCAGTTCTTC
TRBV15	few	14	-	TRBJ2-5	CATSRGALAETQYF	TGTGCCACCAGCAGAGGGGCACTTGCAGAGACCCAGTACTTC
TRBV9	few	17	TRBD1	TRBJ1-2	CASSGGWGNRGDYGYTF	TGTGCCAGCAGCGGGGGCTGGGGGAACAGGGGGGACTATGGCTACACCTTC
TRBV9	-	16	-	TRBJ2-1	CASSVSDAYSYNEQFF	TGTGCCAGCAGCGTAAGCGACGCGTACTCCTACAATGAGCAGTTCTTC
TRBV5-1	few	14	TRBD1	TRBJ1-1	CASSYTGASTEAFF	TGCGCCAGCAGCTACACAGGGGCTTCGACTGAAGCTTTCTTT
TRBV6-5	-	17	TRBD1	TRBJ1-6	CASSRYDRDRYNSPLHF	TGTGCCAGCAGTAGATACGATCGGGACAGATATAATTCACCCCTCCACTTT
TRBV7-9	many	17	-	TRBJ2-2	CASSVGPTGLNTGELFF	TGTGCCAGCAGCGTAGGGCCTACGGGGCTGAACACCGGGGAGCTGTTTTTT